The clone carrying this T cell receptor beta chain was seen many times. The target antigen is unknown. CDR3 length: 16 residues. Germline CDR1 DFQATT, CDR2 SNEGSKA (reference sequence). Trimming at V came to 6 bases and at J to 10 bases, leaving 17 bases not matched to a gene. The entry originates in a study of T cell repertoires in cytomegalovirus infection. The overall study: Well-studied HLA-B-restricted CMV epitopes were used in the study alongside recently identified HLA-C-restricted ones. The public TCR beta signatures pointed to both CMV infection and matching HLA type.

TCRdb processed the reads anew with MiXCR; each CDR3 protein has one entry. This sample yields about 920,000 distinct CDR3 sequences, of which more than 25% are seen a single time; about 14% belongs to the top ten. Study observations and caveats: Frequencies of public TCR beta families were cumulated, and this identified carriers of CMV plus the relevant HLA. HLA-C-restricted, CMV-specific TCR beta clonotypes were dominant ex vivo.

V and J are TRBV20-1 and TRBJ1-6, with 8 bases that match TRBD1. The receptor's source is a human donor in good health (CMV status not recorded). Some clones in this sample may be carry-over from other donors' samples. The input for sequencing was cultured CD8+ T cells from PBMCs, taken from culture after CMV antigen stimulation. The CDR3 protein is CSASRRTGRERSPLHF. For the CDR3, the DNA is TGCAGTGCGAGCCGGAGGACAGGGCGGGAACGGTCACCCCTCCACTTT.